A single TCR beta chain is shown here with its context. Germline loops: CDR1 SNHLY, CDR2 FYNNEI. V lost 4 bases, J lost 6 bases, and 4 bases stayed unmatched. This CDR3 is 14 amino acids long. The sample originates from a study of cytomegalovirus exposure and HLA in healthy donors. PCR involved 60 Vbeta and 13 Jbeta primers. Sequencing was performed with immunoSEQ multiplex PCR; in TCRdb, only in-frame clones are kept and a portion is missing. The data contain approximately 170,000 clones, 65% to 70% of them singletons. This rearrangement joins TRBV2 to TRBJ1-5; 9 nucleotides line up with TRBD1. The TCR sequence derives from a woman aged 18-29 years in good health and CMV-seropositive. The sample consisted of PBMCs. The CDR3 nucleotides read TGTGCCAGCAGTGCTGACAGGGGGACTCAGCCCCAGCATTTT. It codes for CASSADRGTQPQHF.